The 5 T cell receptor beta chains below come from one sample, sequenced in a study of human T cells and chemical hapten exposure. TCRdb ran MiXCR on the RACE reads and lists one entry per CDR3 protein. Here the sample spans 65,000 to 95,000 distinct CDR3 sequences, about 8.6% being singletons. Time point in this sample: healthy volunteer bleed at 6 weeks. The template was total RNA from unfractionated whole blood. The sample consisted of whole blood. Every receptor here comes from a female donor in good health. Some clones in this sample may be carry-over from other donors' samples.

This chain uses TRBV7-2 with TRBJ2-3; no definite D call. V gave up 4 bases and J gave up 4 bases, with 6 bases separating them. CDR1 is SGHTA and CDR2 is FQGNSA in the germline V gene. The CDR3 length is 12 residues. CDR3 sequence: CASSYRSDTQYF. DNA for the CDR3: TGTGCCAGCAGCTACCGTTCAGATACGCAGTATTTT.

This clonotype was counted many times. Written as DNA, the CDR3 is TGCAGTGCTACCTTAGCGGGGAGCACAGATACGCAGTATTTT. Its translation is CSATLAGSTDTQYF. The chain uses TRBV20-1 and TRBJ2-3, with 8 bases fitting TRBD2. Germline V gene sequence: CDR1 DFQATT, CDR2 SNEGSKA (reference sequence). After removal of 4 bases from V and 0 bases from J, the junction contained 3 bases not matched to a gene. This CDR3 is 14 amino acids long.

This clonotype appeared many times. The chain combines TRBV7-2 with TRBJ2-7; a weak D match, TRBD1 (6 bases). The CDR3 is made up of 13 amino acids. From germline, CDR1 is SGHTA and CDR2 FQGNSA. The V end lost 5 bases, the J end lost 9 bases, and 17 bases lay between the germline ends. The CDR3 DNA reads TGTGCCAGCAGCACAGAGGGGGATAGGCGGCAGTACTTC. It codes for CASSTEGDRRQYF. Together with reference TRBV7-2 and TRBJ2-7, the CDR3 gives the full variable domain: GAGVSQSPSNKVTEKGKDVELRCDPISGHTALYWYRQSLGQGLEFLIYFQGNSAPDKSGLPSDRFSAERTGGSVSTLTIQRTQQEDSAVYLCASSTEGDRRQYFGPGTRLTVT.

In its sample, this clonotype was seen many times. CDR3 sequence reads: CSVGIRVAFSPTDTQYF. The CDR3 DNA sequence: TGCAGCGTTGGGATCAGAGTAGCGTTTTCTCCCACAGATACGCAGTATTTT. The chain joins TRBV29-1 to TRBJ2-3; a weak D match, TRBD2 (5 bases). Trimming left V 4 bases short and J 2 bases short, with 22 bases between. Germline V CDR1 and CDR2: SQVTM, ANQGSEA. The CDR3 has 17 amino acids.

This clonotype was picked up many times. The chain is built from TRBV5-1 and TRBJ2-2, with 8 bases lining up with TRBD1. The CDR3 contains 16 residues. Per germline, CDR1 SGHRS and CDR2 YFSETQ. V dropped 4 bases and J dropped 0; count of bases not matched to a gene: 5. CDR3 sequence: CASSLGQGSNTGELFF. The CDR3 region has the DNA TGCGCCAGCAGCCTTGGACAGGGTTCGAACACCGGGGAGCTGTTTTTT.